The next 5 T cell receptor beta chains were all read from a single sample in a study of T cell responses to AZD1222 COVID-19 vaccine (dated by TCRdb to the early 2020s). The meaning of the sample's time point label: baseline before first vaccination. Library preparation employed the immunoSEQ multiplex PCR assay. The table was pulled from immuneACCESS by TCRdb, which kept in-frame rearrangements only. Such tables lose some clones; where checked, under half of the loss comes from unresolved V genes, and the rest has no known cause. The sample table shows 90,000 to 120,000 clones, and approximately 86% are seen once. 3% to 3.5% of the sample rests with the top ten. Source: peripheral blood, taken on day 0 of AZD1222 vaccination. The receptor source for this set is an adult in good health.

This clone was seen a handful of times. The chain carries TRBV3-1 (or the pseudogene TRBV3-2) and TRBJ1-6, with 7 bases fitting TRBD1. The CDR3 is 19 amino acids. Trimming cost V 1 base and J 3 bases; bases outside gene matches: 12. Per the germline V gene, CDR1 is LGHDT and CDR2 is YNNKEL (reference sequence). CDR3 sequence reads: CASSQGDRAENYYNSPLHF. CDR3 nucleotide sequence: TGTGCCAGCAGCCAAGGAGACAGGGCCGAAAATTACTATAATTCACCCCTCCACTTT.

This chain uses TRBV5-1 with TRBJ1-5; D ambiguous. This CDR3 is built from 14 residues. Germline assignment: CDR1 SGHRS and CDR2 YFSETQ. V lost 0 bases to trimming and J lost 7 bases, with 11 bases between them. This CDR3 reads CASSLGQPGQPQHF. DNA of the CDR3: TGCGCCAGCAGCTTGGGTCAGCCTGGGCAGCCCCAGCATTTT.

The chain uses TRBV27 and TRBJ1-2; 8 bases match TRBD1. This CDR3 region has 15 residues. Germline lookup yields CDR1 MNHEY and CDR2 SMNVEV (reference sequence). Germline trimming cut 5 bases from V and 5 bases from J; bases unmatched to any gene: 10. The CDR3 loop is CASSPRDRPTYGYTF. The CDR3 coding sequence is TGTGCCAGCAGTCCCCGGGACAGGCCCACGTATGGCTACACCTTC.

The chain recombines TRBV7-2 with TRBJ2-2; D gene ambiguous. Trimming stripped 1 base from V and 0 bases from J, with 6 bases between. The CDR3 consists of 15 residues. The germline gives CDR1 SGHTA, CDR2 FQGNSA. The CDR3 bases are TGTGCCAGCAGCTTAGGTCTTGCGAACACCGGGGAGCTGTTTTTT. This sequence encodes CASSLGLANTGELFF. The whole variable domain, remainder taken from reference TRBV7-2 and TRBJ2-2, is GAGVSQSPSNKVTEKGKDVELRCDPISGHTALYWYRQSLGQGLEFLIYFQGNSAPDKSGLPSDRFSAERTGGSVSTLTIQRTQQEDSAVYLCASSLGLANTGELFFGEGSRLTVL.

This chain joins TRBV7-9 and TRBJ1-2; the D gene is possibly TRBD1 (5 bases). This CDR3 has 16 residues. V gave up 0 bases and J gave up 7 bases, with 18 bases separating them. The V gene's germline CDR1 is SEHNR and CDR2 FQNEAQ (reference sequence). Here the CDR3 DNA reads TGTGCCAGCAGCTTAGCTTTTTCGGGTCAGGGCCCTGGCTACACCTTC. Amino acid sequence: CASSLAFSGQGPGYTF.